This passage covers 23 T cell receptor beta chains from one sample sequenced in a study of blood T cells in healthy people across ages (dated by TCRdb to between 2015 and 2016). The library relied on 5' RACE. Sequencing was carried out with an Illumina HiSeq 2500. The second PCR ran for roughly 7 to 11 cycles and used a J-beta primer mix along with a sample-barcoded 5' primer. The raw public data were reprocessed by TCRdb itself: fastp quality trimming at Q25, MiXCR clonotype calling, in-frame beta chains only. Rows are unified per CDR3 protein, each entry keeping the most common DNA and genes. Recorded for this sample are over 600,000 distinct CDR3 sequences; approximately 40% of them occurred a single time. 25% to 35% of the sample is in the top ten clones. Specimen: blood. Receptors were obtained from a man of 80 years or more in good health.

This sequence joins TRBV3-1 and TRBJ2-4, with D unclear. Germline CDR1 LGHDT, CDR2 YNNKEL (reference sequence). The V end lost 4 bases, the J end lost 13 bases, and 14 bases lay between the germline ends. The CDR3 consists of 12 residues. In DNA form, the CDR3 reads TGTGCCAGCAGCCGGGTCAAGGATGAGCAGTACTTC. It codes for CASSRVKDEQYF.

The rearrangement uses TRBV3-1 and TRBJ1-2; D perhaps matches TRBD1 (5 bases). This CDR3 region has 16 residues. V was cut by 3 bases and J by 4 bases, with 18 bases left in between. Germline V gene sequence: CDR1 LGHDT, CDR2 YNNKEL (reference sequence). The CDR3 protein is CASSHRGTANSYGYTF. DNA for the CDR3: TGTGCCAGCAGCCATAGAGGGACCGCCAACAGCTATGGCTACACCTTC.

This clonotype was observed many times. The chain couples TRBV9 to TRBJ2-1; tentative D call: TRBD2 (6 bases). CDR1 SGDLS and CDR2 YYNGEE come from the germline V gene. The CDR3 is made up of 14 amino acids. V was shortened by 6 bases and J by 0 bases, with 10 bases between the two germline ends. The CDR3, as DNA: TGTGCCAGCAACGGGGGAAACTCCTACAATGAGCAGTTCTTC. Translated: CASNGGNSYNEQFF.

The table lists this clonotype with a few counts. V and J are TRBV6-6 and TRBJ2-3, with D possibly matching TRBD2 (6 bases). The CDR3 is 15 residues long. V dropped 5 bases and J dropped 0 bases, with 12 bases sitting between them. CDR1 and CDR2 (germline): MNHNY, SVGAGI (reference sequence). The CDR3 loop reads CASSPVGTSTDTQYF. Written as DNA, the CDR3 is TGTGCCAGCAGTCCCGTGGGGACTAGCACAGATACGCAGTATTTT.

The V call is TRBV7-9, the J call TRBJ2-1, with 8 positions matching TRBD1. The CDR3 length is 15 residues. The germline CDR1 and CDR2 sequences are SEHNR and FQNEAQ (reference sequence). V lost 5 bases and J lost 6; bases outside the gene matches: 9. The CDR3, as DNA: TGTGCCAGCAGCGTACAGGGACAGGTAATCAATGAGCAGTTCTTC. Translating it yields CASSVQGQVINEQFF.

This clonotype was seen more than once but under ten times. CDR3 amino acids: CASRAPRGHEQFF. CDR3 DNA sequence: TGTGCCAGCAGGGCGCCGCGGGGGCATGAGCAGTTCTTC. The chain couples TRBV6-5 to TRBJ2-1; D may be TRBD2 (7 bases). There are 13 residues in the CDR3. Germline lookup yields CDR1 MNHEY and CDR2 SVGAGI. V gave up 6 bases and J gave up 8 bases, with 14 bases separating them.

In its sample, this clonotype was seen a few times. V and J are TRBV7-9 and TRBJ2-5; tentative D call: TRBD2 (5 bases). The V gene's germline CDR1 is SEHNR and CDR2 FQNEAQ (reference sequence). There are 10 residues in the CDR3. The V end was cut by 10 bases, the J end by 3 bases, with 6 bases between. CDR3 sequence: CAIGEETQYF. The CDR3 nucleotides are TGTGCCATCGGGGAAGAGACCCAGTACTTC.

A single count supports this clonotype. The rearrangement links TRBV6-1 to TRBJ1-1, with D unresolved. CDR3 length: 15 amino acids. Germline V lookup: CDR1 MNHNS, CDR2 SASEGT. Trimming cost V 4 bases and J 0 bases, with 12 bases left between them. The CDR3 DNA reads as TGTGCCAGCAGTGCCCCTGTGGGGATGAACACTGAAGCTTTCTTT. It encodes CASSAPVGMNTEAFF.

As to this clonotype: A single base separates this from a much larger clone, so it may be a read error. The rearrangement uses TRBV4-3 and TRBJ2-3; D may match TRBD1 or TRBD2 (6 bases each). The CDR3 sequence is 14 residues long. Germline V CDR1 and CDR2: LGHNA, YSLEER. CDR3 nucleotide sequence: TGCGCCGGCAGCCAAGGGGGGCCCCCAGATACGCAGTATTTT. Translated: CAGSQGGPPDTQYF.

This clonotype was counted at least ten times. V and J are TRBV10-2 and TRBJ2-3; tentatively, D is TRBD1 (5 bases). V was pared by 3 bases and J by 4 bases, with 14 bases between. There are 15 residues in the CDR3. Per the germline V gene, CDR1 is WSHSY and CDR2 is SAAADI. The CDR3 protein is CASSDRGGRADTQYF. In DNA, the CDR3 is TGCGCCAGCAGTGATAGGGGCGGCCGGGCAGATACGCAGTATTTT.

This chain uses TRBV10-3 with TRBJ2-7, with 8 bases lining up with TRBD1. The CDR3 loop spans 15 amino acids. Germline V CDR1 and CDR2: ENHRY, SYGVKD. Trimming removed 2 bases from V and 3 bases from J; junction bases left unmatched: 6. The CDR3 is CAISEPRTGIYEQYF. As DNA, the CDR3 is TGTGCCATCAGTGAGCCTCGGACAGGGATCTACGAGCAGTACTTC.

The chain's CDR3 is CASSYPDGTDTQYF. CDR3 DNA sequence: TGTGCCAGCAGTTACCCGGACGGTACAGATACGCAGTATTTT. V is TRBV6-2 or TRBV6-3 and J is TRBJ2-3; unclear D gene. In germline, CDR1 is MNHEY, CDR2 SVGEGT. Trimming cost V 2 bases and J 3 bases, with 9 bases left between them. The CDR3 runs 14 residues.

This clonotype was seen only a few times. CDR3 loop: CASMPSARDTQYF. CDR3 in DNA: TGTGCCAGCATGCCCAGCGCGAGGGATACGCAGTATTTT. This chain uses TRBV6-2 or TRBV6-3 with TRBJ2-3; the D is unclear. The CDR3 runs 13 residues. V lost 7 bases, J lost 6 bases, and 14 bases lay in between. The germline V gene has CDR1 MNHEY and CDR2 SVGEGT.

This clonotype was seen a handful of times. J is TRBJ2-5 and V is TRBV5-1; 9 bases fit TRBD1. The ends lost 7 bases at V and 2 bases at J; junction bases unmatched: 15. Germline CDR1 and CDR2: SGHRS and YFSETQ. CDR3 length equals 17 residues. CDR3 sequence (DNA): TGCGCCAGCCAACCTGCCTCGACAGGGGGTGGTCAAGAGACCCAGTACTTC. Translation: CASQPASTGGGQETQYF. The full variable domain, in which reference TRBV5-1 and TRBJ2-5 provide the parts outside the CDR3, is KAGVTQTPRYLIKTRGQQVTLSCSPISGHRSVSWYQQTPGQGLQFLFEYFSETQRNKGNFPGRFSGRQFSNSRSEMNVSTLELGDSALYLCASQPASTGGGQETQYFGPGTRLLVL.

This chain links TRBV10-2 with TRBJ2-5; D is unclear. The V gene's germline CDR1 is WSHSY and CDR2 SAAADI. The V gene lost 6 bases and the J gene lost 2 bases, with 10 bases spanning the gap. The CDR3 runs to 13 residues. CDR3 region: CASRVVGQETQYF. The CDR3 coding sequence is TGCGCCAGCAGGGTAGTGGGACAAGAGACCCAGTACTTC.

This chain links TRBV7-2 with TRBJ1-1; no clear D gene. Trimming left V 0 bases short and J 1 base short, with 12 bases between. Germline CDR1 and CDR2: SGHTA and FQGNSA. The CDR3 has 16 residues. CDR3 sequence (DNA): TGTGCCAGCAGCTTAGCGTTCGGAGCTTGGAACACTGAAGCTTTCTTT. Its translation: CASSLAFGAWNTEAFF.

The table lists this clonotype with a few counts. The genes are TRBV7-8 and TRBJ2-5; D gene unclear. Near its end, the DNA agrees better with TRBJ2-7, so the J call may be wrong. Per the germline V gene, CDR1 is SGHVS and CDR2 is FQNEAQ. The CDR3 is 14 residues long. The chain's CDR3 is CASSQRRSAYEQYF. In nucleotides, the CDR3 is TGTGCCAGCAGCCAACGCCGGTCTGCCTACGAGCAGTACTTC.

The chain couples TRBV11-2 to TRBJ1-6; no reliable D call. Germline assignment: CDR1 SGHAT and CDR2 FQNNGV. V lost 5 bases, J lost 11 bases, and 13 bases lay in between. The CDR3 loop spans 13 amino acids. Here the CDR3 reads CASSPVRGPPLHF. DNA of the CDR3: TGTGCCAGCAGCCCAGTACGGGGTCCACCCCTCCACTTT. Complete variable domain (other parts from reference TRBV11-2 and TRBJ1-6): EAGVAQSPRYKIIEKRQSVAFWCNPISGHATLYWYQQILGQGPKLLIQFQNNGVVDDSQLPKDRFSAERLKGVDSTLKIQPAKLEDSAVYLCASSPVRGPPLHFGNGTRLTVT.

With respect to this clonotype: A much more abundant neighbour one base away suggests this may be a read error. The chain links TRBV7-2 to TRBJ2-1; TRBD2 matches 11 bases. The CDR3 spans 17 residues. With 2 bases clipped from V and 7 bases from J, the junction kept 10 bases outside the gene matches. The germline CDR1 and CDR2 sequences are SGHTA and FQGNSA. CDR3 loop: CASSLSVAGGVQNEQFF. The CDR3, as DNA: TGTGCCAGCAGCTTATCGGTAGCGGGGGGGGTTCAAAATGAGCAGTTCTTC.

This clonotype was counted between two and nine times. The V call is TRBV5-1, the J call TRBJ2-3, with no clear D. V was shortened by 4 bases and J by 0 bases, with 9 bases between the two germline ends. Germline V gene data show CDR1 as SGHRS and CDR2 as YFSETQ. There are 14 residues in the CDR3. CDR3 sequence reads: CASSPVQSTDTQYF. Written as DNA, the CDR3 is TGCGCCAGCAGCCCGGTCCAAAGCACAGATACGCAGTATTTT.

This clonotype has a count of ten or more. This sequence joins TRBV21-1 and TRBJ2-7; TRBD1 reflects the table's D call only, with no check against the DNA. TRBV21-1 is described as a pseudogene. This CDR3 has 14 amino acids. As DNA, the CDR3 is TGTGCCAGCACCTCCGGGACAGGGGGCTACGAGCAGTACTTC. Amino acids: CASTSGTGGYEQYF.

Points on this clonotype: One end of the junction varies from germline; a read error may be responsible. V usage is TRBV7-2 and J usage is TRBJ2-7; no reliable D call. Germline assignment: CDR1 SGHTA and CDR2 FQGNSA. The CDR3 extends over 13 amino acids. In DNA, the CDR3 is TGTGCCAACAGCTCCCGGCTTCAAGGCGAGCAGTACTTC. Amino acids: CANSSRLQGEQYF. The full variable domain, rest sourced from reference TRBV7-2 and TRBJ2-7, is GAGVSQSPSNKVTEKGKDVELRCDPISGHTALYWYRQSLGQGLEFLIYFQGNSAPDKSGLPSDRFSAERTGGSVSTLTIQRTQQEDSAVYLCANSSRLQGEQYFGPGTRLTVT.

The V call is TRBV7-3, the J call TRBJ2-7; possible D gene TRBD2, 5 bases. The J call may be incorrect, as the DNA end agrees better with TRBJ2-5. The CDR3 covers 16 residues. Germline V gives CDR1 SGHTA, CDR2 FQGTGA. CDR3 sequence: CASSLTGRLARETQYF. The CDR3 DNA sequence: TGTGCCAGCAGCTTAACAGGGAGATTAGCAAGGGAGACCCAGTACTTC.